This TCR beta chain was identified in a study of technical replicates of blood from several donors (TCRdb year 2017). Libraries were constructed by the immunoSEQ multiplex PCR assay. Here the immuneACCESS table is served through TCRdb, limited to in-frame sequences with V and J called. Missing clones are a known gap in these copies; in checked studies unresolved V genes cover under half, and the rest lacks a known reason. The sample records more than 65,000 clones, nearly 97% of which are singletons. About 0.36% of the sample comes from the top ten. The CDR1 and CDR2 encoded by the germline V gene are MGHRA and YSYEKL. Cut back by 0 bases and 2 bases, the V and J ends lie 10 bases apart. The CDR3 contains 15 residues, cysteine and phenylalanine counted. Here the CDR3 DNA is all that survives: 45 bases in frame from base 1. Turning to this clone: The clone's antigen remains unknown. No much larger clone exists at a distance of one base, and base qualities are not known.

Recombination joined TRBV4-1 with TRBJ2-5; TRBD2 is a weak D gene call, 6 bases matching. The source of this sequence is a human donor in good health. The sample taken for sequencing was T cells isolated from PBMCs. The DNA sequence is TGCGCCAGCAGCCAAGAATATAGCGGTCAAGAGACCCAGTACTTC. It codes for CASSQEYSGQETQYF.